This entry lists 23 T cell receptor beta chains sequenced from one sample in a study of Tregs in tolerant kidney transplant recipients. Sequencing was performed with immunoSEQ multiplex PCR; in TCRdb, only in-frame clones are kept and a portion is missing. The table shows 90,000 to 150,000 clones, with about 90% occurring only once. The specimen was CD4+ T cells from blood. The receptors stem from a human donor in good health.

The chain is built from TRBV5-1 and TRBJ1-1, with D unresolved. V was cut by 0 bases and J by 5 bases, with 2 bases left in between. Germline-derived CDR1 and CDR2 are SGHRS and YFSETQ. The CDR3 runs to 11 residues. This chain's CDR3 is CASSLGTEAFF. CDR3 coding DNA: TGCGCCAGCAGCTTGGGGACTGAAGCTTTCTTT.

This clone was seen a single time. The V call is TRBV6-1, the J call TRBJ2-5, with D perhaps TRBD2 (5 bases). The V end lost 4 bases, the J end lost 3 bases, and 12 bases lay between the germline ends. The CDR3 spans 14 residues. The germline gives CDR1 MNHNS, CDR2 SASEGT. CDR3: CASSAGWSEETQYF. The CDR3 nucleotides are TGTGCCAGCAGTGCGGGGTGGAGTGAAGAGACCCAGTACTTC.

V gene TRBV5-1 combines with J gene TRBJ1-4; D gene ambiguous. CDR3 length: 13 amino acids. The V gene lost 4 bases and the J gene lost 5 bases, with 9 bases spanning the gap. The V gene's germline CDR1 is SGHRS and CDR2 YFSETQ. CDR3 region: CASSADKNEKLFF. The CDR3 DNA sequence: TGCGCCAGCAGCGCCGACAAGAATGAAAAACTGTTTTTT.

The rearrangement joins TRBV30 to TRBJ2-5, with 10 positions matching TRBD2. The trim removed 4 bases at V and 4 bases at J, leaving 3 bases unmatched. The CDR3 extends over 13 amino acids. Germline loops: CDR1 GTSNPN, CDR2 SVGIG (reference sequence). CDR3 residues: CAWTSGSGETQYF. CDR3 nucleotide sequence: TGTGCCTGGACTAGCGGGAGTGGAGAGACCCAGTACTTC.

This clone was seen only once. V usage is TRBV7-9 and J usage is TRBJ2-3, with 9 bases fitting TRBD1. Germline V gene lookup returns CDR1 SEHNR and CDR2 FQNEAQ (reference sequence). V lost 4 bases and J lost 1; bases outside the gene matches: 6. The CDR3 consists of 16 residues. The DNA for the CDR3 is TGTGCCAGCAGCTCGGGAAGGACAGGGGGCACAGATACGCAGTATTTT. This codes for CASSSGRTGGTDTQYF.

This chain joins TRBV20-1 and TRBJ2-7, with D hard to call. V lost 3 bases, J lost 1 base, and 1 base lay in between. The V gene's germline CDR1 is DFQATT and CDR2 SNEGSKA (reference sequence). The CDR3 totals 10 residues. In DNA, the CDR3 is TGCAGTGCTAGTTCCTACGAGCAGTACTTC. This sequence encodes CSASSYEQYF.

The CDR3 here is CASTLDPPDRGRNTIYF. CDR3 bases: TGCGCCAGCACCCTAGATCCCCCCGACAGGGGGCGGAACACCATATATTTT. V and J are TRBV10-1 and TRBJ1-3; 10 bases align to TRBD1. V trimming: 7 bases; J trimming: 7 bases; junction bases outside the gene matches: 16. CDR1 is WNHNN and CDR2 is SYGVQD in the germline V gene (reference sequence). The CDR3 sequence is 17 residues long.

The V and J genes are TRBV15 and TRBJ2-7, with a possible D match to TRBD1 (5 bases). Germline CDR1 reads LNHNV; CDR2 reads YYDKDF (reference sequence). V was clipped by 2 bases and J by 2 bases, with 7 bases between them. There are 13 residues in the CDR3. Here the CDR3 DNA reads TGTGCCACCAGCAGACAGGGAACCTACGAGCAGTACTTC. It yields the protein CATSRQGTYEQYF.

The chain combines TRBV7-9 with TRBJ2-1; perhaps D is TRBD1 or TRBD2 (5 bases each). CDR3 length: 14 amino acids. Germline V gene sequence: CDR1 SEHNR, CDR2 FQNEAQ (reference sequence). The ends were cut back, 8 bases at V and 3 bases at J, with 14 bases in the middle. The CDR3 loop reads CASDEGLIYNEQFF. The DNA for the CDR3 is TGTGCCAGCGATGAGGGGCTGATCTACAATGAGCAGTTCTTC.

V is TRBV27 and J is TRBJ1-6; 9 bases agree with TRBD1. This CDR3 contains 19 residues. From germline, CDR1 is MNHEY and CDR2 SMNVEV (reference sequence). The trim removed 2 bases at V and 3 bases at J, leaving 11 bases unmatched. CDR3 residues: CASSLIPPGQGNYNSPLHF. The DNA for the CDR3 is TGTGCCAGCAGTTTAATTCCTCCTGGACAGGGGAACTATAATTCACCCCTCCACTTT.

The chain uses TRBV5-5 and TRBJ1-2; no definite D call. Germline V gives CDR1 SGHKS, CDR2 YYEKEE (reference sequence). This CDR3 region has 12 residues. V lost 4 bases, J lost 9 bases, and 13 bases lay in between. The CDR3 region is CASSKDGLSYTF. The CDR3 DNA is TGTGCCAGCAGCAAGGACGGGCTTAGCTACACCTTC.

The chain is built from TRBV11-2 and TRBJ1-2, with D possibly being TRBD1 (6 bases). CDR3 size: 16 residues. Germline assignment: CDR1 SGHAT and CDR2 FQNNGV. The V end was cut by 1 base, the J end by 8 bases, with 20 bases between. CDR3 sequence (DNA): TGTGCCAGCAGCTTAGTGGCAGGGGCGAAGAGAGACGGCTACACCTTC. Its protein is CASSLVAGAKRDGYTF.

V usage is TRBV12-5 and J usage is TRBJ2-2; tentatively, D is TRBD1 (5 bases). CDR1 and CDR2 from the germline V gene are LGHNT and FRNRAP. V was cut by 7 bases and J by 0 bases, with 9 bases left in between. This CDR3 has 14 amino acids. The CDR3 region has the DNA TGTGCTAGTGAAACAGGCACGAACACCGGGGAGCTGTTTTTT. Translating gives CASETGTNTGELFF. The full variable domain, with the rest looked up from reference TRBV12-5 and TRBJ2-2, is DARVTQTPRHKVTEMGQEVTMRCQPILGHNTVFWYRQTMMQGLELLAYFRNRAPLDDSGMPKDRFSAEMPDATLATLKIQPSEPRDSAVYFCASETGTNTGELFFGEGSRLTVL.

This chain uses TRBV29-1 with TRBJ2-1; D is perhaps TRBD1 (5 bases). The CDR3 sequence is 15 residues long. The V and J ends lost 4 bases and 6 bases respectively, with 19 bases between them. Germline CDR1 reads SQVTM; CDR2 reads ANQGSEA. This chain's CDR3 is CSVADSTNRVNEQFF. The CDR3 DNA is TGCAGCGTTGCAGACAGCACTAATCGGGTCAATGAGCAGTTCTTC.

This clone was recorded only once. The V call is TRBV25-1, the J call TRBJ2-5, with D tentatively TRBD1 (5 bases). The CDR3 has 15 residues. V was clipped by 3 bases and J by 1 base, with 12 bases between them. CDR1 MGHDK and CDR2 SYGVNS come from the germline V gene. In nucleotides, the CDR3 is TGTGCCAGCAGTGACCAGGGCAGGAGCCAAGAGACCCAGTACTTC. Encoded protein: CASSDQGRSQETQYF.

The rearrangement uses TRBV11-3 and TRBJ2-7; D is unresolved. Looked up from germline, CDR1 is SGHNT and CDR2 is YENEEA. Trimming cost V 5 bases and J 0 bases, with 11 bases left between them. This CDR3 has 14 amino acids. Here the CDR3 DNA reads TGTGCCAGCAGCCCCGTCACGGCCTCCTACGAGCAGTACTTC. It translates to CASSPVTASYEQYF.

This clone was observed a single time. J is TRBJ1-5 and V is TRBV30, with a weak D call TRBD1 (5 bases). Trimming removed 0 bases from V and 0 bases from J, with 9 bases in between. The CDR3 loop spans 15 amino acids. Germline-derived CDR1 and CDR2 are GTSNPN and SVGIG (reference sequence). For the CDR3, the DNA is TGTGCCTGGAGTGTAGGGGCTTATAGCAATCAGCCCCAGCATTTT. Translation gives CAWSVGAYSNQPQHF. Together with reference TRBV30 and TRBJ1-5, the CDR3 gives the full variable domain: SQTIHQWPATLVQPVGSPLSLECTVEGTSNPNLYWYRQAAGRGLQLLFYSVGIGQISSEVPQNLSASRPQDRQFILSSKKLLLSDSGFYLCAWSVGAYSNQPQHFGDGTRLSIL.

The chain combines TRBV28 with TRBJ2-5, with D possibly TRBD1 on 6 matching bases. Trimming pared 5 bases from V and 4 bases from J, leaving 14 bases between. The CDR3 sequence is 14 residues long. The germline V gene encodes CDR1 MDHEN and CDR2 SYDVKM. The CDR3 DNA is TGTGCCAGCAGTGAACACAGGGTGGGAGAGACCCAGTACTTC. This encodes CASSEHRVGETQYF. Complete variable domain (other parts from reference TRBV28 and TRBJ2-5): DVKVTQSSRYLVKRTGEKVFLECVQDMDHENMFWYRQDPGLGLRLIYFSYDVKMKEKGDIPEGYSVSREKKERFSLILESASTNQTSMYLCASSEHRVGETQYFGPGTRLLVL.

J is TRBJ1-1 and V is TRBV5-1; D possibly corresponds to TRBD1 (5 bases). The CDR3 covers 14 residues. V gave up 1 base and J gave up 3 bases, with 10 bases separating them. Germline V lookup: CDR1 SGHRS, CDR2 YFSETQ. CDR3 residues: CASSLQGQYTEAFF. CDR3 nucleotide sequence: TGCGCCAGCAGCTTGCAGGGTCAGTACACTGAAGCTTTCTTT.

This sequence joins TRBV18 and TRBJ2-2, with D hard to call. Trimming removed 2 bases from V and 7 bases from J, with 14 bases in between. This CDR3 is 15 amino acids long. The germline V gene encodes CDR1 KGHSH and CDR2 LQKENI. The CDR3 spells CASSPLAELNGELFF. The CDR3 DNA reads as TGTGCCAGCTCACCATTGGCGGAACTGAACGGGGAGCTGTTTTTT.

This chain connects TRBV6-5 to TRBJ2-2, with 8 bases matching TRBD2. Germline assignment: CDR1 MNHEY and CDR2 SVGAGI. J lost 7 bases, V lost 5 bases, and 9 bases had no gene match. This CDR3 has 15 amino acids. CDR3 bases: TGTGCCAGCAGTGGAACGGGACTAGGAAACGGGGAGCTGTTTTTT. It codes for CASSGTGLGNGELFF.

The chain joins TRBV5-1 to TRBJ2-1; 9 nucleotides agree with TRBD2. Germline V CDR1 and CDR2: SGHRS, YFSETQ. Trimming took 0 bases from V and 5 from J; bases not matched to a gene: 3. The CDR3 consists of 15 residues. CDR3 DNA: TGCGCCAGCAGCTTGGCACTAGCGGGCCACAATGAGCAGTTCTTC. It encodes CASSLALAGHNEQFF.

The gene calls are TRBV4-2 and TRBJ2-3; 14 bases align to TRBD2. V shed 4 bases and J 4 bases; nucleotides not matched to a gene: 7. The germline gives CDR1 LGHNA, CDR2 YNFKEQ. This CDR3 region has 17 residues. CDR3 sequence: CASSRDGTSGSSDTQYF. As DNA, the CDR3 is TGTGCCAGCAGCCGAGACGGGACTAGCGGGAGTTCAGATACGCAGTATTTT.